This T cell receptor beta chain was found in a study of cytomegalovirus exposure and HLA in healthy donors. The CDR3 has 16 residues. V dropped 6 bases and J dropped 2 bases, with 16 bases sitting between them. From germline, CDR1 is PRHDT and CDR2 FYEKMQ (reference sequence). A multiplex PCR was run with 60 Vbeta primers and 13 Jbeta primers. The protocol was immunoSEQ multiplex PCR, while the TCRdb copy is restricted to in-frame clones and leaves out a portion. The repertoire holds tens of thousands of clones, with more than 60% as singletons. Notes on the study in general: A prior analysis recorded that most TCR beta V segments were productive about 87% or about 30% of the time. One later analysis reportedly identified an Asian-associated ancestry cluster that showed fewer N-insertions than the 666-donor mean. Exclusion as indistinguishable affected some V segments, including TRBV6-2 and TRBV6-3. By a later analysis, the bulk of CMV-associated TCR beta chains appeared HLA-restricted.

This clone occurred a few times. Its specificity is unknown. This TCR came from a male donor in good health and CMV-seropositive. Sequencing used PBMCs. The rearrangement uses TRBV13 and TRBJ2-2, with D possibly TRBD1 on 6 matching bases. The CDR3 region is CASRLSLDSNTGELFF. The CDR3 DNA sequence: TGTGCCAGCAGATTAAGTCTGGACAGCAACACCGGGGAGCTGTTTTTT.